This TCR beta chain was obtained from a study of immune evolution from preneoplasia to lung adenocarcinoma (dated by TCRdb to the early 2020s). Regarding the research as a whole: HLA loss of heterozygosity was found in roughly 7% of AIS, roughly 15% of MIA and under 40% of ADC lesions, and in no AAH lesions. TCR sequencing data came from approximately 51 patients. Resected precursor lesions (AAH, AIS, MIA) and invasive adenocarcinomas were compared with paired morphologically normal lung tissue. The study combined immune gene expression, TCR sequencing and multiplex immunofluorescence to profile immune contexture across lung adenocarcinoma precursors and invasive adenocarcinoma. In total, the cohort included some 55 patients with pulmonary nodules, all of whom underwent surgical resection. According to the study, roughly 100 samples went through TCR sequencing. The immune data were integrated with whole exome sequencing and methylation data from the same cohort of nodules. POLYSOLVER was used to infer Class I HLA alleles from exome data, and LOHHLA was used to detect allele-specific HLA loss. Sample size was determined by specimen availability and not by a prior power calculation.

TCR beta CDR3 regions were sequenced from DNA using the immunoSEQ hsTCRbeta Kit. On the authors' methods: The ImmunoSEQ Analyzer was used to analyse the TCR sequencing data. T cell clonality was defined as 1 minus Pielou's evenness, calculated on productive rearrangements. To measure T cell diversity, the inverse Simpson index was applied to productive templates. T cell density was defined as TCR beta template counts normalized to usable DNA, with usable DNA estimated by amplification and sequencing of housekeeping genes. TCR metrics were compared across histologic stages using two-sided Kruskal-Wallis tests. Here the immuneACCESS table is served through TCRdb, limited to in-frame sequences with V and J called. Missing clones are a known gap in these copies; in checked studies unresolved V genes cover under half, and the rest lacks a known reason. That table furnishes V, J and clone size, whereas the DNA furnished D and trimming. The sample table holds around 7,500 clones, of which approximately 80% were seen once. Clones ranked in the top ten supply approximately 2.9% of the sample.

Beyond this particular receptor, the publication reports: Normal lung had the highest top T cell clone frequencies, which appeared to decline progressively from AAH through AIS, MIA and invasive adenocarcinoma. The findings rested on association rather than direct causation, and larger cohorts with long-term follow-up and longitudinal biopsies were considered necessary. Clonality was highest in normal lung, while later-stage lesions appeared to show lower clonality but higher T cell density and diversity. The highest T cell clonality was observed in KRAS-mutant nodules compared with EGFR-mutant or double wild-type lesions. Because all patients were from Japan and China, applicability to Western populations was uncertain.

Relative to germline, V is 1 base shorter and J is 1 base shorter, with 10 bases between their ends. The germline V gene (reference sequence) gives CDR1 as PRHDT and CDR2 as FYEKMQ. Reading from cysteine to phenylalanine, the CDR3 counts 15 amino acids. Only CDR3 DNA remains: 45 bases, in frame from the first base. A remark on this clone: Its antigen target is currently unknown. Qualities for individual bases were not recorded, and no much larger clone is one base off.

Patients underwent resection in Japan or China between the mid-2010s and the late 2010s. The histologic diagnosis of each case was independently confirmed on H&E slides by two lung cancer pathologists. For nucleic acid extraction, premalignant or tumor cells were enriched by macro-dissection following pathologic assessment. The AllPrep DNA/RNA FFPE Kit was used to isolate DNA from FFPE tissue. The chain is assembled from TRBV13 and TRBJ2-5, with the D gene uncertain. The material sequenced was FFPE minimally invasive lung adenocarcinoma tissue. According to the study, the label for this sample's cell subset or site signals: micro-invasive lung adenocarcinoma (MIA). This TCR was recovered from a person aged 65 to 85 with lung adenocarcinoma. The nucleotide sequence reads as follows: TGTGCCAGCAGCTTAGTTGGGGAAAGCCAAGAGACCCAGTACTTC. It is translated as CASSLVGESQETQYF.